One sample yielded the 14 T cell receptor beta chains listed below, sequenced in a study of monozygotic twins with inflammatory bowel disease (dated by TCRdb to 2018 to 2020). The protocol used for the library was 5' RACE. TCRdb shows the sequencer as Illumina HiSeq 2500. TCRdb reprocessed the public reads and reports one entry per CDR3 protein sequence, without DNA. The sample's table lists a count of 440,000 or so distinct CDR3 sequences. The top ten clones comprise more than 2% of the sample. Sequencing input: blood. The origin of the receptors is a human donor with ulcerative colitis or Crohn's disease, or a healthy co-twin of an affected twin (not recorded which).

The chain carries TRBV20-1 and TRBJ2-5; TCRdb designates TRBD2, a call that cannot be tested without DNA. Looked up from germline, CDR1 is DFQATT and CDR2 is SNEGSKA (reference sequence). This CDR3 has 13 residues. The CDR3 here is CSASLGLIETQYF.

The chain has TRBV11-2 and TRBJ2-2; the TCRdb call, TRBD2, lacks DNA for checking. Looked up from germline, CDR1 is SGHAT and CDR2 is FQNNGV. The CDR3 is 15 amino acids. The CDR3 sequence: CASSSLAASTGELFF.

This chain's CDR3 is CATSPGQYNSPLHF. The V call is TRBV15, the J call TRBJ1-6; with no DNA, the TCRdb D assignment of TRBD1 cannot be verified. Germline values: CDR1 LNHNV, CDR2 YYDKDF (reference sequence). This CDR3 comprises 14 residues.

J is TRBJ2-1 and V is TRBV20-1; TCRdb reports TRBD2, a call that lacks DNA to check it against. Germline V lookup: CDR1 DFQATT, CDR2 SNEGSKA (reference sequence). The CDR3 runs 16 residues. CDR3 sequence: CSARSPSGSTYNEQFF.

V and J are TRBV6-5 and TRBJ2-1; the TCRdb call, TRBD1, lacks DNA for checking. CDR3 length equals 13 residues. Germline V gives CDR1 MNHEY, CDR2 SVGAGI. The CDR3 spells CASSRTGSGEQFF.

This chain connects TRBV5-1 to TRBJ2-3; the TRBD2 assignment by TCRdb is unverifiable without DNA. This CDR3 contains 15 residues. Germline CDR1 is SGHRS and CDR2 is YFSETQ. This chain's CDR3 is CASSLTSGDGDTQYF.

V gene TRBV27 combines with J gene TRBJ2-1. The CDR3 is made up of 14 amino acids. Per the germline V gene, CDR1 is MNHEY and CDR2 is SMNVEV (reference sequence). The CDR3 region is CASTAFGSYNEQFF.

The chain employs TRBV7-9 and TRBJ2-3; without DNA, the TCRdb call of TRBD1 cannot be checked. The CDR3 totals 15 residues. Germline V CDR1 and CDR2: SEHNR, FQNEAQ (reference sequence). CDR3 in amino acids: CASSRRTGGTDTQYF. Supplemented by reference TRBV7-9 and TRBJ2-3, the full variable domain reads DTGVSQNPRHKITKRGQNVTFRCDPISEHNRLYWYRQTLGQGPEFLTYFQNEAQLEKSRLLSDRFSAERPKGSFSTLEIQRTEQGDSAMYLCASSRRTGGTDTQYFGPGTRLTVL.

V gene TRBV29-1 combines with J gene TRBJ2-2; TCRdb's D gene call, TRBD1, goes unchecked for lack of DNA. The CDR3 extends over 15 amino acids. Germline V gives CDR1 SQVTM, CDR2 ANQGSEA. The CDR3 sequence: CSVTSGQGAAGELFF.

The CDR3 spells CSVHSRENAGELFF. The chain couples TRBV29-1 to TRBJ2-2. There are 14 residues in the CDR3. Germline V lookup: CDR1 SQVTM, CDR2 ANQGSEA.

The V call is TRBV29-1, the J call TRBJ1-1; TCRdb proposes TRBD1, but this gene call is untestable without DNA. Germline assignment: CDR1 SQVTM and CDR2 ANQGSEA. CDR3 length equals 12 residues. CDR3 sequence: CSAYRGWTEAFF.

The chain's CDR3 is CSVSTGGDIQYF. V and J are TRBV29-1 and TRBJ2-4; the D call from TCRdb, TRBD1, cannot be confirmed without DNA. Germline lookup yields CDR1 SQVTM and CDR2 ANQGSEA. CDR3 length: 12 residues.

This CDR3 is CASSLGQNIQYF. The rearrangement uses TRBV5-1 and TRBJ2-4. CDR1 and CDR2 from the germline V gene are SGHRS and YFSETQ. This CDR3 spans 12 amino acids.

The CDR3 loop is CASSLEQRNSYNEQFF. The chain joins TRBV5-1 to TRBJ2-1. This CDR3 has 16 residues. Germline lookup yields CDR1 SGHRS and CDR2 YFSETQ.